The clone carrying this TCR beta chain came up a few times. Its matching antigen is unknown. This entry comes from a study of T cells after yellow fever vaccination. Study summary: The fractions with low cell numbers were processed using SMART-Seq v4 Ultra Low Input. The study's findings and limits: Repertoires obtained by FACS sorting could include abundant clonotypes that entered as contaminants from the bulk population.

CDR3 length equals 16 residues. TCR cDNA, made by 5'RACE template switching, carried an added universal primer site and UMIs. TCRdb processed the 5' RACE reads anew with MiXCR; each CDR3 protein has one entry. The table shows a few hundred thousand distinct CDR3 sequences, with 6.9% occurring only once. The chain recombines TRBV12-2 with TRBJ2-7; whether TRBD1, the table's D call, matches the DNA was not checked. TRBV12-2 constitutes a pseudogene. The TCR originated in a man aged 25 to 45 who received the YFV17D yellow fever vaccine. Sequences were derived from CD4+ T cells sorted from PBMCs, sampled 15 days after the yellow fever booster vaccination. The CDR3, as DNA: TGTGCAAGTCGCCCCATAGGGCGGGACAGATGCTACGAGCAGTACTTC. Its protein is CASRPIGRDRCYEQYF.